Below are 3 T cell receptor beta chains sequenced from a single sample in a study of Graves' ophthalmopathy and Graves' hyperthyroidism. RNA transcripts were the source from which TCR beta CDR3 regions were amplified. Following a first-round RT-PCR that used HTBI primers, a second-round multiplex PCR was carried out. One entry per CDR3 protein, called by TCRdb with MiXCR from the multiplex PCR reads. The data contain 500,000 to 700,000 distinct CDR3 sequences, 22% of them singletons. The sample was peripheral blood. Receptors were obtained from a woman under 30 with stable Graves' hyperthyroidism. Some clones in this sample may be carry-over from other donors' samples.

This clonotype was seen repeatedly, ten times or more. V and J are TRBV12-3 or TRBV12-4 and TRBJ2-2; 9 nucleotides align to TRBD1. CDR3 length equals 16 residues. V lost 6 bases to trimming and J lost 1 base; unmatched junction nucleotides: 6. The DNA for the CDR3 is TGTGCCAGCAGCCCACCGGGACAGGGGAACACCGGGGAGCTGTTTTTT. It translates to CASSPPGQGNTGELFF.

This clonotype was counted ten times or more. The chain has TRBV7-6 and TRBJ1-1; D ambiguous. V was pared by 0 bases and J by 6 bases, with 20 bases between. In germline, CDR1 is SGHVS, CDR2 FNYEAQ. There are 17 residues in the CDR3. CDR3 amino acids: CASSLAWKATSRAEAFF. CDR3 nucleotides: TGTGCCAGCAGCTTAGCTTGGAAAGCCACATCGAGGGCTGAAGCTTTCTTT.

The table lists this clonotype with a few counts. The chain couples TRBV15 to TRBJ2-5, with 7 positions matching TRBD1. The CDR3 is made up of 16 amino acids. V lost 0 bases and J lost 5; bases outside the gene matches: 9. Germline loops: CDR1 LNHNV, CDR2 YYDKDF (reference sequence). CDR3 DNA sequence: TGTGCCACCAGCAGAGATCGAGGGGGCGGTTGGGAGACCCAGTACTTC. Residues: CATSRDRGGGWETQYF.